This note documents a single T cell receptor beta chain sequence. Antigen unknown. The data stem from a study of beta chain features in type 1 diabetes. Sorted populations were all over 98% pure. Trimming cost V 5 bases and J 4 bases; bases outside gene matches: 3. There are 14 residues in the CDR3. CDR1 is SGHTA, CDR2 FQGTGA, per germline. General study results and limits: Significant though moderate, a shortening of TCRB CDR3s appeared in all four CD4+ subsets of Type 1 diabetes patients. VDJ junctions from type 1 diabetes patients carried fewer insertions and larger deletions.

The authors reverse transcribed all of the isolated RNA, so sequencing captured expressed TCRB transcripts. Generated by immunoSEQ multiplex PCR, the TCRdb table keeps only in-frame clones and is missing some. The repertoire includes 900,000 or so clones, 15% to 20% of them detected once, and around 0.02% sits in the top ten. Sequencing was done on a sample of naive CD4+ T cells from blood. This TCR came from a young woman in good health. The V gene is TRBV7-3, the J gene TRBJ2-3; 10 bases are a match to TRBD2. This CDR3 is CASSPLAGADTQYF. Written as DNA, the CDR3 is TGTGCCAGCAGCCCCCTAGCGGGAGCAGATACGCAGTATTTT.